A selection of T cell receptor beta chains follows, all from one sample in a study of cytomegalovirus exposure and HLA in healthy donors. The repertoire was sequenced with immunoSEQ multiplex PCR; TCRdb's copy has only in-frame clones and lacks some. The sample lists 60,000 or so clones; less than 90% were seen once. Input material: PBMCs. The receptors come from a female donor in good health and CMV-seronegative. CDR3s include the opening cysteine and the closing phenylalanine or tryptophan. Each record gives: D gene, V gene, J gene, clone size, CDR3 protein, CDR3 DNA. A D gene is named only where the DNA matches it firmly. Size is stated for part of the rows, as once, few or many counts, or as a class when the clone is expanded.

TRBD1,TRBV2,TRBJ1-3,NA,CASPRDRGQNTIYF,TGTGCCAGCCCCCGGGACAGGGGGCAGAACACCATATATTTT
TRBD2,TRBV7-2,TRBJ2-7,NA,CASSLDLAGGTYEQYF,TGTGCCAGCAGCTTAGACCTAGCGGGAGGTACCTACGAGCAGTACTTC
TRBD2,TRBV4-3,TRBJ2-5,few,CASSQADSGEETQYF,TGCGCCAGCAGCCAAGCGGATAGCGGGGAAGAGACCCAGTACTTC
TRBD1,TRBV28,TRBJ2-7,NA,CASNPGQGIPYEQYF,TGTGCCAGCAATCCGGGACAGGGAATCCCCTACGAGCAGTACTTC
NA,TRBV28,TRBJ1-1,few,CASSLQNTEAFF,TGTGCCAGCAGTTTACAGAACACTGAAGCTTTCTTT
TRBD2,TRBV2,TRBJ2-1,NA,CASLLAGGRNEQFF,TGTGCCAGCCTTCTAGCGGGAGGGCGAAATGAGCAGTTCTTC
TRBD2,TRBV28,TRBJ2-3,NA,CASSSSLRLAGTDTQYF,TGTGCCAGCAGTTCAAGCTTGCGACTAGCGGGCACAGATACGCAGTATTTT
NA,TRBV7-9,TRBJ2-3,NA,CASSLRGGTDTQYF,TGTGCCAGCAGCTTAAGGGGCGGCACAGATACGCAGTATTTT
TRBD1,TRBV11-1,TRBJ1-1,NA,CASSFRTGGNTEAFF,TGTGCCAGCAGCTTTAGGACAGGGGGGAACACTGAAGCTTTCTTT
NA,TRBV10-3,TRBJ1-1,NA,CAISESGQGGTEAFF,TGTGCCATCAGTGAGTCGGGGCAGGGAGGGACTGAAGCTTTCTTT
TRBD1,TRBV28,TRBJ2-7,NA,CASRGGQGFYEQYF,TGTGCCAGCAGAGGCGGACAGGGTTTCTACGAGCAGTACTTC
NA,TRBV6-1,TRBJ2-7,NA,CASRPGQLYEQYF,TGTGCCAGCAGGCCGGGACAACTCTACGAGCAGTACTTC
TRBD1,TRBV7-2,TRBJ2-7,NA,CASSSVLRTGGQFYEQYF,TGTGCCAGCAGCTCAGTCCTACGAACAGGGGGTCAATTCTACGAGCAGTACTTC
TRBD1,TRBV29-1,TRBJ1-1,NA,CSVATLDRGRANTEAFF,TGCAGCGTAGCTACCTTGGACAGGGGGCGGGCGAACACTGAAGCTTTCTTT
TRBD1,TRBV9,TRBJ1-2,NA,CASSLRGTDNYGYTF,TGTGCCAGCAGCCTCCGAGGGACAGACAACTATGGCTACACCTTC
NA,TRBV6-4,TRBJ1-2,NA,CASSDSGRYGYTF,TGTGCCAGCAGTGACTCGGGGCGCTATGGCTACACCTTC
TRBD1,TRBV7-2,TRBJ1-5,NA,CASSPAGQSFQPQHF,TGTGCCAGCAGCCCCGCGGGACAGAGTTTTCAGCCCCAGCATTTT
NA,TRBV5-1,TRBJ1-2,NA,CASSQGSNYGYTF,TGCGCCAGCAGCCAGGGGAGTAACTATGGCTACACCTTC
NA,TRBV29-1,TRBJ1-1,NA,CSVPSGEAFF,TGCAGCGTCCCCTCGGGTGAAGCTTTCTTT
TRBD2,TRBV28,TRBJ2-7,NA,CASCVERDYEQYF,TGTGCCAGTTGCGTTGAGCGGGACTACGAGCAGTACTTC
TRBD2,TRBV15,TRBJ2-1,NA,CATSWTSGAYNEQFF,TGTGCCACCAGTTGGACTAGCGGAGCCTACAATGAGCAGTTCTTC
TRBD1,TRBV7-9,TRBJ2-7,NA,CASSSGTGSYEQYF,TGTGCCAGCAGCTCCGGGACAGGGTCCTACGAGCAGTACTTC
NA,TRBV6-5,TRBJ1-1,NA,CASSPGQIKTEAFF,TGTGCCAGCAGTCCCGGACAGATAAAAACTGAAGCTTTCTTT
NA,TRBV6-1,TRBJ2-1,NA,CASSELGSYNEQFF,TGTGCCAGCAGTGAACTGGGGAGCTACAATGAGCAGTTCTTC
NA,TRBV30,TRBJ2-7,NA,CAWGTGSVYEQYF,TGTGCCTGGGGAACAGGGTCGGTCTACGAGCAGTACTTC
NA,TRBV5-4,TRBJ2-7,NA,CASSDGTSKWEQYF,TGTGCCAGCAGCGACGGGACTTCCAAATGGGAGCAGTACTTC
NA,TRBV11-2,TRBJ2-3,NA,CASSLGRAGTTDTQYF,TGTGCCAGCAGCTTAGGGAGGGCCGGGACCACAGATACGCAGTATTTT
NA,TRBV9,TRBJ2-7,NA,CASSVGSLPSYEQYF,TGTGCCAGCAGCGTAGGATCTCTACCAAGCTACGAGCAGTACTTC
NA,TRBV14,TRBJ1-3,NA,CASSLSGNPGNTIYF,TGTGCCAGCAGCCTCTCAGGGAACCCTGGAAACACCATATATTTT
NA,TRBV5-1,TRBJ1-5,NA,CASSPAGISNQPQHF,TGCGCCAGCAGCCCAGCCGGGATAAGCAATCAGCCCCAGCATTTT
NA,TRBV12-5,TRBJ2-5,NA,CASSDSQETQYF,TGTGCTAGTTCGGACTCACAAGAGACCCAGTACTTC
TRBD2,TRBV27,TRBJ2-3,NA,CASSRRLAGVLTDTQYF,TGTGCCAGCAGCCGCCGACTAGCGGGAGTTTTGACAGATACGCAGTATTTT
NA,TRBV7-9,TRBJ1-1,NA,CSSSFNGYTEAFF,TGTTCCAGCAGCTTTAACGGTTACACTGAAGCTTTCTTT
NA,TRBV7-3,TRBJ2-3,NA,CASSLSGRGDTQYF,TGTGCCAGCAGCTTAAGCGGGCGAGGCGATACGCAGTATTTT
NA,TRBV5-6,TRBJ1-4,NA,CASSFDDRPGTNEKLFF,TGTGCCAGCAGCTTCGATGACAGGCCCGGAACTAATGAAAAACTGTTTTTT
TRBD2,TRBV5-1,TRBJ2-7,NA,CVSSPLGASGAYEQYF,TGCGTCAGCAGCCCCTTGGGGGCTAGCGGGGCCTACGAGCAGTACTTC
NA,TRBV10-2,TRBJ2-5,NA,CASSVGEIKSETQYF,TGCGCCAGCAGTGTTGGAGAAATTAAGTCGGAGACCCAGTACTTC
TRBD1,TRBV7-3,TRBJ2-1,NA,CASSLGQGNNEQFF,TGTGCCAGCAGCTTAGGACAGGGAAACAATGAGCAGTTCTTC
NA,TRBV4-1,TRBJ1-4,NA,CASSLIQGEKEKLFF,TGCGCCAGCAGCCTTATACAGGGTGAGAAAGAAAAACTGTTTTTT
NA,TRBV7-6,TRBJ1-5,NA,CASSLVHMRVQPQHF,TGTGCCAGCAGCTTAGTTCATATGAGGGTCCAGCCCCAGCATTTT
NA,TRBV7-9,TRBJ2-1,once,CASSLAGGHEQFF,TGTGCCAGCAGCTTAGCGGGGGGGCATGAGCAGTTCTTC
TRBD1,TRBV18,TRBJ2-7,NA,CASSPRTGVEEQYF,TGTGCCAGCTCACCGAGGACAGGGGTTGAAGAGCAGTACTTC
TRBD1,TRBV30,TRBJ1-6,NA,CAWIGGQGAVTYNSPLHF,TGTGCCTGGATTGGGGGACAGGGGGCTGTGACCTATAATTCACCCCTCCACTTT
NA,TRBV7-2,TRBJ2-2,NA,CASSLTISTGELFF,TGTGCCAGCAGCTTAACAATATCGACCGGGGAGCTGTTTTTT
TRBD1,TRBV6-4,TRBJ2-7,NA,CASSDGQGYEQYF,TGTGCCAGCAGTGACGGACAGGGGTACGAGCAGTACTTC
TRBD2,TRBV11-3,TRBJ2-7,NA,CASSPSSGTSYEQYF,TGTGCCAGCAGCCCTTCTAGCGGGACCTCCTACGAGCAGTACTTC